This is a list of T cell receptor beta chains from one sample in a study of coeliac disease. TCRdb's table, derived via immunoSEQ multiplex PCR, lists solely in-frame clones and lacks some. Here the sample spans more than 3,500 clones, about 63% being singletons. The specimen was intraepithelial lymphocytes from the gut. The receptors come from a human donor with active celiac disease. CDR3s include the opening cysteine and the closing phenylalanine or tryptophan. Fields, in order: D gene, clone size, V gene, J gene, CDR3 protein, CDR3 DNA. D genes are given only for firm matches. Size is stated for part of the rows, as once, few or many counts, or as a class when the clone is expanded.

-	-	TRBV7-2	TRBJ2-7	CASSLRVGARGEQYF	TGTGCCAGCAGCCTACGAGTTGGTGCCCGGGGCGAGCAGTACTTC
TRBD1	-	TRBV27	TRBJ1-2	CASRSGTGYGYTF	TGTGCCAGCAGATCCGGGACAGGGTATGGCTACACCTTC
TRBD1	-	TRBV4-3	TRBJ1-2	CASSQTGIYGYTF	TGCGCCAGCAGCCAGACAGGGATCTATGGCTACACCTTC
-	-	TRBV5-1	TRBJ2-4	CASSLGQLLAKNIQYF	TGCGCCAGCAGCTTGGGACAGTTACTAGCCAAAAACATTCAGTACTTC
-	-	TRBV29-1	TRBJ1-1	CSGRYFTEAFF	TGCAGCGGCAGGTATTTCACTGAAGCTTTCTTT
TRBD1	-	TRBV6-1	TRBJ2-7	CASSGRGGRYEQYF	TGTGCCAGCAGTGGCCGAGGGGGCCGATACGAGCAGTACTTC
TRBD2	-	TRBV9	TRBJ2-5	CASSVGLAGFGETQYF	TGTGCCAGCAGCGTAGGGTTAGCGGGATTCGGGGAGACCCAGTACTTC
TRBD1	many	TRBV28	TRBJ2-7	CASSFPRRDRGLSYEQYF	TGTGCCAGCAGTTTTCCCCGCCGGGACAGGGGACTCTCCTACGAGCAGTACTTC
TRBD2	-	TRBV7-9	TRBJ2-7	CASQGLAGEDVEQYF	TGTGCCAGCCAGGGACTAGCGGGAGAGGATGTCGAGCAGTACTTC
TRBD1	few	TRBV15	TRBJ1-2	CATSRDVDRGPTYGYTF	TGTGCCACCAGCAGAGATGTTGACAGGGGGCCTACCTATGGCTACACCTTC
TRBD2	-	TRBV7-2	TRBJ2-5	CASTGLPQETQYF	TGTGCCAGCACGGGACTACCTCAAGAGACCCAGTACTTC
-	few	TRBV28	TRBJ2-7	CASSIGVPGQSYEQYF	TGTGCCAGCAGCATAGGGGTCCCGGGTCAGTCCTACGAGCAGTACTTC
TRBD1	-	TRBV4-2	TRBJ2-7	CASSQGQGAYEQYF	TGTGCCAGCAGCCAAGGACAGGGGGCTTACGAGCAGTACTTC
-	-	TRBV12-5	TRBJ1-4	CASAAAEDPNNEKLFF	TGTGCTAGTGCCGCAGCGGAGGATCCCAATAATGAAAAACTGTTTTTT